These T cell receptor beta chains were read from a single sample in a study of neurological immune-mediated disorders. TCRdb re-called the 5' RACE reads through MiXCR, storing one row per CDR3 protein. The table lists tens of thousands of distinct CDR3 sequences, over 3.5% of them singletons. What was sequenced was CD4+ T cells from blood. The receptors originated from a woman in her thirties or forties with multiple sclerosis. The CDR3 runs from the conserved cysteine through the conserved F or W. D genes are given only for firm matches. Some rows mark clone size as missing; the rest say once, few, many or name a class of expanded clone.

D gene	V gene	clone size	CDR3 length	J gene	CDR3 DNA	CDR3 protein
TRBD1	TRBV5-1	many	13	TRBJ2-1	TGCGCCAGCGGGGGACAGGGGGGCAATGAGCAGTTCTTC	CASGGQGGNEQFF
TRBD2	TRBV5-1	many	15	TRBJ2-7	TGCGCCAGCAGCTTGGAGAGCGGGGGGGCAGGCGAGCAGTACTTC	CASSLESGGAGEQYF
-	TRBV20-1	many	13	TRBJ1-2	TGCAGTGCTAGAATCAGGGCCCAAGATGGCTACACCTTC	CSARIRAQDGYTF
-	TRBV9	many	15	TRBJ1-2	TGTGCCAGCAGCGTGACATACTCAGGGGCCTATGGCTACACCTTC	CASSVTYSGAYGYTF
TRBD1	TRBV5-1	many	16	TRBJ1-1	TGCGCCAGCAGCTCTCCGGGACAGGGGCAGAACACTGAAGCTTTCTTT	CASSSPGQGQNTEAFF
TRBD1	TRBV5-6	many	17	TRBJ1-5	TGTGCCAGCAGCCGCGGAGTAGACAGGGCTTGGAATCAGCCCCAGCATTTT	CASSRGVDRAWNQPQHF
TRBD1	TRBV20-1	many	16	TRBJ1-1	TGCAGTGCTAAAGACAGGGGACGGAAACAATACACTGAAGCTTTCTTT	CSAKDRGRKQYTEAFF
TRBD2	TRBV20-1	many	16	TRBJ2-6	TGCAGTGCTAGAGGAGGCGGGGGGTCCGGGGCCAACGTCCTGACTTTC	CSARGGGGSGANVLTF
TRBD2	TRBV20-1	many	16	TRBJ2-2	TGCAGTGCTAGAGTGGGACTAGCGGGGAAGGACGGGGAGCTGTTTTTT	CSARVGLAGKDGELFF
-	TRBV29-1	many	11	TRBJ2-7	TGCAGCGTTGAAAAAGGGGTCGAGCAGTACTTC	CSVEKGVEQYF
-	TRBV10-3	-	14	TRBJ2-3	TGTGCCATCAGTCGGGGGCTCGGCACAGATACGCAGTATTTT	CAISRGLGTDTQYF
TRBD1	TRBV12-3/TRBV12-4	many	15	TRBJ2-2	TGTGCCAGCAGGCCAAACAGGGGGCGCACCGGGGAGCTGTTTTTT	CASRPNRGRTGELFF
-	TRBV18	many	14	TRBJ2-4	TGTGCCAGCTCACCGGCTGGGGCCAAAAACATTCAGTACTTC	CASSPAGAKNIQYF
-	TRBV18	many	14	TRBJ2-1	TGTGCCAGCTCACGACTAGGCCCTTCGAATGAGCAGTTCTTC	CASSRLGPSNEQFF
-	TRBV5-5	many	14	TRBJ2-3	TGTGCCAGCAGCTTGGCCTCTAGCACAGATACGCAGTATTTT	CASSLASSTDTQYF
TRBD1	TRBV27	-	12	TRBJ2-1	TGTGCCAGCAGTTTACCCGGACAGGGGGAGTTCTTC	CASSLPGQGEFF
TRBD2	TRBV29-1	many	17	TRBJ2-1	TGCAGCGTTGAAGGTTATATGCTAGCGGGGGGTTACAATGAGCAGTTCTTC	CSVEGYMLAGGYNEQFF
-	TRBV20-1	many	16	TRBJ1-1	TGCAGTGCTGACCCGGGCCTCTTTGGTATGAACACTGAAGCTTTCTTT	CSADPGLFGMNTEAFF
TRBD1	TRBV19	many	15	TRBJ1-6	TGTGCCAGTAGTCCCGAGGGACAGGGCATGTCACCCCTCCACTTT	CASSPEGQGMSPLHF
TRBD1	TRBV4-1	many	17	TRBJ2-1	TGCGCCAGCAGCCAAGCCTCCGGACAGGGTAGGACTCATGAGCAGTTCTTC	CASSQASGQGRTHEQFF
TRBD1	TRBV6-2/TRBV6-3	many	14	TRBJ1-2	TGTGCCAGCTCCCGGGACAGGAGTATCTATGGCTACACCTTC	CASSRDRSIYGYTF
TRBD1	TRBV3-1	many	16	TRBJ2-1	TGTGCCAGCAGCCAAGGGGACAGGGGGTCAGGCAATGAGCAGTTCTTC	CASSQGDRGSGNEQFF
TRBD1	TRBV29-1	many	12	TRBJ1-1	TGCAGCGTACAGGGGGCGAGGACTGAAGCTTTCTTT	CSVQGARTEAFF
-	TRBV20-1	many	13	TRBJ1-1	TGCAGTGCTAGAGATCACAGGAACACTGAAGCTTTCTTT	CSARDHRNTEAFF
TRBD1	TRBV5-5	many	15	TRBJ2-5	TGTGCCAGCAGCCGAACGACAGGGGCTGGAGAGACCCAGTACTTC	CASSRTTGAGETQYF
-	TRBV5-1	many	16	TRBJ1-1	TGCGCCAGCAGCATGACAACGGGGCCGTGGGGCACTGAAGCTTTCTTT	CASSMTTGPWGTEAFF
-	TRBV20-1	many	16	TRBJ2-5	TGCAGTGCTAGCAAGGGGGGTAGCCCTTCCCAAGAGACCCAGTACTTC	CSASKGGSPSQETQYF
-	TRBV5-6	many	15	TRBJ2-2	TGTGCCAGCAGCTTTAGGTTCCTTAACACCGGGGAGCTGTTTTTT	CASSFRFLNTGELFF